This T cell receptor beta chain stems from a study of cytomegalovirus exposure and HLA in healthy donors. PCR involved 60 Vbeta and 13 Jbeta primers. Profiling relied on immunoSEQ multiplex PCR, and the TCRdb table lists in-frame clones only, not all of them. The sample includes over 100,000 clones, roughly three fifths seen only once; the top ten take about 1.5%. V lost 4 bases, J lost 6 bases, and 24 bases lay in between. The CDR3 covers 18 residues. Germline-derived CDR1 and CDR2 are SGHDN and FVKESK. The chain recombines TRBV14 with TRBJ2-2; TRBD2 might be the D (6 bases). This TCR was sampled from a man aged 18-30 years in good health and CMV-seronegative. Sequenced sample: PBMCs. The CDR3 DNA reads as TGTGCCAGCAGCCCCGCGGGCGGGGTCAGGGTCGAAGCCGGGGAGCTGTTTTTT. Translation: CASSPAGGVRVEAGELFF.